The entry that follows covers one TCR beta chain sequence. This sample was included in a study of blood T cells in healthy people across ages. Together with a sample-barcoded 5' primer, a J-beta primer mix was included in a second PCR lasting about 7 to 12 cycles. TCRdb redid the calling of the 5' RACE reads with MiXCR, one entry per CDR3 protein. The sample consists of about 670,000 distinct CDR3 sequences, around 41% of them appearing once. This CDR3 has 16 amino acids. The V gene's germline CDR1 is MDHEN and CDR2 SYDVKM. V gene TRBV28 combines with J gene TRBJ2-4, with TRBD2 identical over 9 bases. The J call may not be correct, given that the DNA end is closer to TRBJ2-7. Source material: blood. The sequence was obtained from a man at least 80 years old in good health. The CDR3 loop reads CASALRLAGPTYEQYF. The CDR3 nucleotides read TGTGCCAGCGCCCTGAGGCTAGCGGGACCCACGTACGAGCAGTACTTC.